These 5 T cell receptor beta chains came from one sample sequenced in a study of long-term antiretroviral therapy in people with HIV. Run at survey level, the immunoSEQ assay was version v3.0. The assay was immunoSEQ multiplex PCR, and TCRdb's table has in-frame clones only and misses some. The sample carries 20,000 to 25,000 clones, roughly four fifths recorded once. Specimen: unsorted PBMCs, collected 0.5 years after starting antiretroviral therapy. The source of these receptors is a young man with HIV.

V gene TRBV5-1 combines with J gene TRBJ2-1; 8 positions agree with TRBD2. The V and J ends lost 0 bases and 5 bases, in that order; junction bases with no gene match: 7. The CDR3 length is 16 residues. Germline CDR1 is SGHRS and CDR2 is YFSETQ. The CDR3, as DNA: TGCGCCAGCAGCTTGGGGCCCATTAGCGGGAACAATGAGCAGTTCTTC. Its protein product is CASSLGPISGNNEQFF.

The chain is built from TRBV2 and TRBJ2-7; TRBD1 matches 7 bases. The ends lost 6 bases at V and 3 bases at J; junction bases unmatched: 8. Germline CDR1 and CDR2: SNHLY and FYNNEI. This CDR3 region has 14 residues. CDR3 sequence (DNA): TGTGCCAGCAGGACCCCGGGACAGAACTACGAGCAGTACTTC. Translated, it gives CASRTPGQNYEQYF. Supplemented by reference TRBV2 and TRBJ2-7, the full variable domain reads EPEVTQTPSHQVTQMGQEVILRCVPISNHLYFYWYRQILGQKVEFLVSFYNNEISEKSEIFDDQFSVERPDGSNFTLKIRSTKLEDSAMYFCASRTPGQNYEQYFGPGTRLTVT.

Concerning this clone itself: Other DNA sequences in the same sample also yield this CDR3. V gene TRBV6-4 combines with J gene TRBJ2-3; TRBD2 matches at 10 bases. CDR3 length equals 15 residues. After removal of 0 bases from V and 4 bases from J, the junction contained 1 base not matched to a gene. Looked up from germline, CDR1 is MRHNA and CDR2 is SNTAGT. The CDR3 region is CASSDSSGGADTQYF. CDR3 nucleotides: TGTGCCAGCAGTGACTCGAGCGGGGGGGCAGATACGCAGTATTTT.

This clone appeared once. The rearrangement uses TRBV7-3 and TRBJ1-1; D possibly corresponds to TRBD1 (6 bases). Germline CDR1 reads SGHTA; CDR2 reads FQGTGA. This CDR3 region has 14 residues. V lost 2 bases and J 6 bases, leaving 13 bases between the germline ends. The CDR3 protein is CASSLQPGVPEAFF. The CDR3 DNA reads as TGTGCCAGCAGCTTACAGCCAGGGGTCCCTGAAGCTTTCTTT.

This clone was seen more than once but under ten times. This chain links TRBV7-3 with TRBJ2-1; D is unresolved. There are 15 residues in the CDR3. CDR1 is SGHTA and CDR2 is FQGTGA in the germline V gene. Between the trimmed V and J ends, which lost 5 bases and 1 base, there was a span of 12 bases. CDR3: CASSLPGRSYNEQFF. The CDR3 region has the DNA TGTGCCAGCAGCCTTCCCGGAAGGTCCTACAATGAGCAGTTCTTC.